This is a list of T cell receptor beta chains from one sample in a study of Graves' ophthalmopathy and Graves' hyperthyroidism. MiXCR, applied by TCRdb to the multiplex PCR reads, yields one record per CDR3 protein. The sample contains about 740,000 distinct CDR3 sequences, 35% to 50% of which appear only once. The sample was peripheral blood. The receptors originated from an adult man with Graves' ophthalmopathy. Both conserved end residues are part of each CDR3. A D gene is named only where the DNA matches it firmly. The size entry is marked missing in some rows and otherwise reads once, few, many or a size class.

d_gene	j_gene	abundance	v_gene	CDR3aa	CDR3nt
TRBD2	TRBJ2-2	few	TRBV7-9	CASSGGGAGKAGELFF	TGTGCCAGCAGCGGCGGGGGGGCCGGTAAAGCCGGGGAGCTGTTTTTT
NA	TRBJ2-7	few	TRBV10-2	CASRATGPYEQYF	TGTGCCAGCAGAGCGACAGGCCCCTACGAGCAGTACTTC
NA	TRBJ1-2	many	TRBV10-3	CAISEDEGGHGYTF	TGTGCCATCAGTGAGGACGAGGGGGGTCATGGCTACACCTTC
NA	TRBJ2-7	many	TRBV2	CASRGTLREQYF	TGTGCCAGCAGGGGGACACTGCGCGAGCAGTACTTC
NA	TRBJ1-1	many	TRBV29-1	CSVESGPMRAMSEAFF	TGCAGCGTTGAAAGTGGGCCCATGAGGGCAATGAGTGAAGCTTTCTTT
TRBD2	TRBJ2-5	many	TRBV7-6	CASSLARTSFETQYF	TGTGCCAGCAGCTTAGCTCGGACTAGCTTCGAGACCCAGTACTTC
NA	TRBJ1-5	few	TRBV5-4	CASSQDHEENQPQHF	TGTGCCAGCAGCCAAGATCATGAGGAGAATCAGCCCCAGCATTTT
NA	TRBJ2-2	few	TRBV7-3	CASSLSPETGELFF	TGTGCCAGCAGCTTAAGCCCGGAGACCGGGGAGCTGTTTTTT
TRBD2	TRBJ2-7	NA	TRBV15	CATSRDRASGPGRAF	TGTGCCACCAGCAGAGATCGGGCTAGCGGGCCAGGGAGGGCCTTC
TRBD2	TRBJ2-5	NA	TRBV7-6	CASSSVVSAGVQTQYF	TGTGCCAGCAGCAGCGTTGTCTCAGCGGGAGTGCAGACCCAGTACTTC
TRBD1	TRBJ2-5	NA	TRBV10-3	CAISVDRAQETQYF	TGTGCCATCAGTGTCGACAGGGCTCAGGAGACCCAGTACTTC
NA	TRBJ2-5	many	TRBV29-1	CSVDGGAQTQYF	TGCAGCGTTGACGGGGGAGCTCAGACCCAGTACTTC
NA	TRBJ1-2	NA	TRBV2	CASVGIAPNYGYTF	TGTGCCAGCGTTGGAATCGCGCCTAACTATGGCTACACCTTC
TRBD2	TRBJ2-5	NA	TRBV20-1	CSAEKDGRGGQETQYF	TGCAGTGCCGAAAAGGATGGTCGCGGGGGCCAAGAGACCCAGTACTTC
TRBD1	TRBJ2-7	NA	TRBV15	CATSSPYRDRSSYEQYF	TGTGCCACCAGCAGCCCTTACCGGGACAGGAGCTCCTACGAGCAGTACTTC
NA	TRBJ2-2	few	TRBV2	CASMWRDTNTGELFF	TGTGCCAGCATGTGGCGGGACACCAACACCGGGGAGCTGTTTTTT
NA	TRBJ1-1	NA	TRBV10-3	CASSYMGQIPMNTEAFF	TGTGCCAGCAGTTACATGGGACAAATACCAATGAACACTGAAGCTTTCTTT
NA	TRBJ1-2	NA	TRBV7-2	CASSPTGRKVEFNYGYTF	TGTGCCAGCAGCCCCACGGGACGCAAAGTAGAATTCAACTATGGCTACACCTTC
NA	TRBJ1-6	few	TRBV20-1	CSARRGTYNSPLHF	TGCAGTGCTCGAAGGGGAACTTATAATTCACCCCTCCACTTT
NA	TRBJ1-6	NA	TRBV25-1	CASSSIRGGQRKVDSPLHF	TGTGCCAGCAGTTCCATTCGGGGGGGACAACGGAAGGTGGATTCACCCCTCCACTTT
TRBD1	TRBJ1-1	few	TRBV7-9	CASSSAGGYTEAFF	TGTGCCAGCAGTTCGGCAGGGGGCTACACTGAAGCTTTCTTT
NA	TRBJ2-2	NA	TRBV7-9	CAASPYSGVGTGELFF	TGTGCCGCCAGCCCCTACTCCGGTGTAGGCACCGGGGAGCTGTTTTTT
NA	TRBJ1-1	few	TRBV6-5	CASRDSYNTEAFF	TGTGCCAGCAGGGACAGCTATAACACTGAAGCTTTCTTT